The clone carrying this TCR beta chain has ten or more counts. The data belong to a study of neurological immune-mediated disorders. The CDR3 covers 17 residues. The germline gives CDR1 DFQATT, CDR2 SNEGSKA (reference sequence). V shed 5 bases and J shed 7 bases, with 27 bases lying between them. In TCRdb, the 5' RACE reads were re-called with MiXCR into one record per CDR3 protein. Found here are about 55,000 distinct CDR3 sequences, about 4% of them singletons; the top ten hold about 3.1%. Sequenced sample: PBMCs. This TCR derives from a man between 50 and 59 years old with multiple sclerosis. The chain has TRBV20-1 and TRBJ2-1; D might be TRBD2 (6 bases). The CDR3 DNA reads TGCAGTGCTGAACCAAATTGGGAGGCCATCAATGGGAATGAGCAGTTCTTC. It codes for CSAEPNWEAINGNEQFF.